This note documents a single T cell receptor beta chain sequence. The sample originates from a study of T cell changes during pregnancy in multiple sclerosis. Sequencing used immunoSEQ multiplex PCR; TCRdb keeps in-frame clones, though not all of them. The sample has about 42,000 clones, roughly 95% seen once. Germline V lookup: CDR1 SGHVS, CDR2 FQNEAQ. V shed 5 bases, J shed 4 bases, and the junction held 9 bases outside the gene matches. The CDR3 runs to 17 residues. The chain couples TRBV7-8 to TRBJ2-6, with 9 nucleotides matching TRBD1. The TCR sequence derives from a female donor with multiple sclerosis, enrolled in a pregnancy study. Source: peripheral blood, taken in the second trimester of pregnancy. For the CDR3, the DNA is TGTGCCAGCAGCCCACAGGGGGCTGCTTTGGGGGCCAACGTCCTGACTTTC. Translation gives CASSPQGAALGANVLTF.